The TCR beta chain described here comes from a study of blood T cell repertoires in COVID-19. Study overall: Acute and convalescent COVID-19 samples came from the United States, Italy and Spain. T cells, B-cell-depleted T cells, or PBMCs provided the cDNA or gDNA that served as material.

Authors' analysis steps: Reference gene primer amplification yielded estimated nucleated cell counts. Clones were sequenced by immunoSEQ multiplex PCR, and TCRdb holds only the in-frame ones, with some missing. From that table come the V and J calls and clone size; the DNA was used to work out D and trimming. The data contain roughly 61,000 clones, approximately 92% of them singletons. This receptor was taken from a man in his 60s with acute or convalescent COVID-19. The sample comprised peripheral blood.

The chain's CDR3 is CASSASGRNQPQHF. The CDR3 nucleotides are TGTGCCAGCAGCGCAAGCGGGAGGAATCAGCCCCAGCATTTT. The rearrangement uses TRBV7-2 and TRBJ1-5; no clear D. Trimming left V 5 bases short and J 4 bases short, with 12 bases between. Per the germline V gene, CDR1 is SGHTA and CDR2 is FQGNSA. This CDR3 is built from 14 residues.